The 13 T cell receptor beta chains below come from one sample, sequenced in a study of CD8 T cells in ankylosing spondylitis. TCRdb re-derived calls from the 5' RACE reads in MiXCR, one entry per CDR3 protein. The sample records more than 60,000 distinct CDR3 sequences, about 6% being singletons. The sample was synovial fluid, either unsorted or a sorted T cell fraction (not recorded which). The receptors shown here come from a male donor with ankylosing spondylitis.

V gene TRBV12-3 or TRBV12-4 combines with J gene TRBJ2-3; D not resolved. Trimming stripped 7 bases from V and 2 bases from J, with 10 bases between. The CDR3 length is 13 residues. The CDR3 is CASMVGATDTQYF. CDR3 sequence (DNA): TGTGCCAGCATGGTGGGTGCCACAGATACGCAGTATTTT.

This clonotype was recorded many times. The gene calls are TRBV6-1 and TRBJ1-4; 7 nucleotides match TRBD1. The CDR3 covers 18 residues. V lost 5 bases, J lost 0 bases, and 12 bases stayed unmatched. The germline CDR1 and CDR2 sequences are MNHNS and SASEGT. The CDR3 nucleotides are TGTGCCAGCAGTCCCGGGACAGATTACCTTGCAACTAATGAAAAACTGTTTTTT. Translation: CASSPGTDYLATNEKLFF.

The chain carries TRBV30 and TRBJ2-1; 7 bases are shared with TRBD2. Germline lookup yields CDR1 GTSNPN and CDR2 SVGIG (reference sequence). With 3 bases clipped from V and 6 bases from J, the junction kept 5 bases outside the gene matches. The CDR3 totals 13 residues. CDR3 protein: CAWRASGLNEQFF. The CDR3 DNA reads as TGTGCCTGGAGGGCTAGCGGTCTCAATGAGCAGTTCTTC. The whole variable domain, remainder taken from reference TRBV30 and TRBJ2-1, is SQTIHQWPATLVQPVGSPLSLECTVEGTSNPNLYWYRQAAGRGLQLLFYSVGIGQISSEVPQNLSASRPQDRQFILSSKKLLLSDSGFYLCAWRASGLNEQFFGPGTRLTVL.

This clonotype occurred a few times. The rearrangement uses TRBV11-3 and TRBJ2-5; D possibly corresponds to TRBD1 (5 bases). The germline V gene has CDR1 SGHNT and CDR2 YENEEA. V gave up 2 bases and J gave up 5 bases, with 9 bases separating them. This CDR3 is built from 13 residues. The CDR3 sequence: CASSLRGMETQYF. The CDR3 nucleotides read TGTGCCAGCAGCTTAAGGGGAATGGAGACCCAGTACTTC.

This CDR3 is CASSDPSGRAPDTQYF. The CDR3 nucleotides are TGTGCCAGCAGTGACCCCAGCGGGAGGGCCCCAGATACGCAGTATTTT. The chain links TRBV2 to TRBJ2-3, with TRBD2 matching 10 bases. Germline V gene data show CDR1 as SNHLY and CDR2 as FYNNEI. The V and J ends lost 3 bases and 4 bases, in that order; junction bases with no gene match: 7. This CDR3 region has 16 residues.

The sample holds many counts of this clonotype. The rearrangement joins TRBV20-1 to TRBJ2-3; tentatively, D is TRBD2 (7 bases). The CDR3 runs to 14 residues. The V gene lost 1 base and the J gene lost 4 bases, with 12 bases spanning the gap. Germline V gene data show CDR1 as DFQATT and CDR2 as SNEGSKA (reference sequence). Here the CDR3 reads CSARVGGPADTQYF. DNA of the CDR3: TGCAGTGCTAGAGTGGGGGGGCCGGCAGATACGCAGTATTTT.

This clonotype has a handful of counts. CDR3 amino acids: CSARVSGRAFEQFF. The CDR3 nucleotides read TGCAGTGCTAGAGTTAGCGGGAGGGCCTTTGAGCAGTTCTTC. The chain links TRBV20-1 to TRBJ2-1, with 11 positions matching TRBD2. Germline V gene sequence: CDR1 DFQATT, CDR2 SNEGSKA (reference sequence). V was pared by 1 base and J by 9 bases, with 5 bases of the junction left unmatched. The CDR3 is made up of 14 amino acids.

Many counts were recorded for this clonotype. The chain is built from TRBV11-2 and TRBJ2-2, with D possibly being TRBD1 (5 bases). Germline assignment: CDR1 SGHAT and CDR2 FQNNGV. The CDR3 spans 16 residues. Trimming pared 3 bases from V and 2 bases from J, leaving 13 bases between. The CDR3 reads CASSFRRAFNTGELFF. CDR3 DNA: TGTGCCAGCAGCTTCCGCAGGGCCTTTAACACCGGGGAGCTGTTTTTT. Filled out from reference TRBV11-2 and TRBJ2-2, the complete variable domain reads EAGVAQSPRYKIIEKRQSVAFWCNPISGHATLYWYQQILGQGPKLLIQFQNNGVVDDSQLPKDRFSAERLKGVDSTLKIQPAKLEDSAVYLCASSFRRAFNTGELFFGEGSRLTVL.

This clonotype has only a few counts. The chain is built from TRBV11-2 and TRBJ1-3; D possibly corresponds to TRBD1 (6 bases). This CDR3 comprises 15 residues. V was pared by 3 bases and J by 3 bases, with 12 bases between. CDR1 is SGHAT, CDR2 FQNNGV, per germline. The CDR3: CASSFDRMGGNTIYF. The DNA of the CDR3 is TGTGCCAGCAGCTTTGACAGGATGGGTGGAAACACCATATATTTT.

This clonotype came up many times. V usage is TRBV28 and J usage is TRBJ2-7; the match to TRBD1 covers 8 bases. CDR3 size: 15 residues. Per the germline V gene, CDR1 is MDHEN and CDR2 is SYDVKM. With V trimmed by 2 bases and J by 3 bases, 6 bases remained unmatched. CDR3 loop: CASSLGGTGLYEQYF. The CDR3 nucleotides read TGTGCCAGCAGTTTAGGGGGGACAGGCCTCTACGAGCAGTACTTC.

This clonotype was picked up many times. In DNA form, the CDR3 reads TGTGCCAGCAGAGGGGACAGCACCGGGGAGCTGTTTTTT. Amino acid sequence: CASRGDSTGELFF. This chain uses TRBV28 with TRBJ2-2; 7 bases line up with TRBD1. After removal of 6 bases from V and 4 bases from J, the junction contained 2 bases not matched to a gene. The CDR3 sequence is 13 residues long. Germline values: CDR1 MDHEN, CDR2 SYDVKM.

This clonotype was detected ten times or more. The chain carries TRBV12-3 or TRBV12-4 and TRBJ1-1, with a tentative D call TRBD1 (5 bases). V was clipped by 5 bases and J by 3 bases, with 10 bases between them. The CDR3 spans 13 residues. The CDR3 loop reads CASSITTDTEAFF. Here the CDR3 DNA reads TGTGCCAGCAGTATAACGACAGACACTGAAGCTTTCTTT.

The V and J genes are TRBV7-2 and TRBJ2-1; weak D call: TRBD2 (6 bases). CDR1 and CDR2 (germline): SGHTA, FQGNSA. CDR3 length equals 12 residues. Trimming pared 0 bases from V and 10 bases from J, leaving 7 bases between. CDR3 region: CASSLASGEQFF. CDR3 coding DNA: TGTGCCAGCAGCTTAGCTAGCGGAGAGCAGTTCTTC.